Following are 8 T cell receptor beta chains from one sample sequenced in a study of OX40 agonist ivuxolimab in advanced cancers. The data were produced by immunoSEQ multiplex PCR, yet TCRdb's version contains in-frame clones alone and is incomplete. The sample shows 61,000 or so clones, approximately 84% of them seen only once. The sequencing used CD4+ or CD8+ T cells sorted from blood, collected in a trial of the OX40 agonist ivuxolimab. Receptors were obtained from an adult with an advanced solid tumor such as melanoma, head and neck, liver or kidney cancer.

This chain links TRBV5-1 with TRBJ2-1; D possibly corresponds to TRBD2 (6 bases). Trimming cost V 6 bases and J 0 bases, with 16 bases left between them. The CDR3 is 16 amino acids. In germline, CDR1 is SGHRS, CDR2 YFSETQ. The CDR3 sequence is CASTIGGTVSYNEQFF. CDR3 DNA sequence: TGCGCCAGCACCATTGGGGGGACGGTCTCCTACAATGAGCAGTTCTTC.

The chain recombines TRBV28 with TRBJ2-3; D gene ambiguous. Germline V CDR1 and CDR2: MDHEN, SYDVKM. Trimming cost V 7 bases and J 2 bases, with 10 bases left between them. The CDR3 runs to 13 residues. In DNA form, the CDR3 reads TGTGCCAGCAAGTCAGGAAACACAGATACGCAGTATTTT. Translating gives CASKSGNTDTQYF.

This clone was seen only a few times. This chain links TRBV13 with TRBJ1-1; D is possibly TRBD1 (5 bases). The CDR3 spans 16 residues. Germline assignment: CDR1 PRHDT and CDR2 FYEKMQ (reference sequence). Deletions cut 5 bases from V and 2 bases from J, with 18 bases between. Here the CDR3 DNA reads TGTGCCAGCAGCCCGAGGCGGGCAGGGATAAACACTGAAGCTTTCTTT. Its translation: CASSPRRAGINTEAFF. The whole variable domain, filled in from reference TRBV13 and TRBJ1-1, reads AAGVIQSPRHLIKEKRETATLKCYPIPRHDTVYWYQQGPGQDPQFLISFYEKMQSDKGSIPDRFSAQQFSDYHSELNMSSLELGDSALYFCASSPRRAGINTEAFFGQGTRLTVV.

This chain uses TRBV7-2 with TRBJ2-3; 10 bases fit TRBD2. Per the germline V gene, CDR1 is SGHTA and CDR2 is FQGNSA. Trimming at V came to 10 bases and at J to 2 bases, leaving 9 bases not matched to a gene. The CDR3 runs 15 residues. The CDR3 bases are TGTGCCAAGGGCCTAGCGGGGGCGAACACAGATACGCAGTATTTT. Encoded protein: CAKGLAGANTDTQYF.

J is TRBJ2-1 and V is TRBV30; TRBD2 aligns across 9 bases. The germline gives CDR1 GTSNPN, CDR2 SVGIG (reference sequence). J lost 10 bases, V lost 5 bases, and 9 bases had no gene match. The CDR3 length is 13 residues. CDR3 region: CAWSGTSQGEQFF. The CDR3 nucleotides read TGTGCCTGGTCCGGGACTAGCCAGGGAGAGCAGTTCTTC.

V gene TRBV14 combines with J gene TRBJ1-6; no clear D. The germline CDR1 and CDR2 sequences are SGHDN and FVKESK. The length of the CDR3 is 12 residues. The germline V and J ends were trimmed by 1 base and 8 bases, with 3 bases remaining between them. The CDR3 sequence: CASSQAYSPLHF. Here the CDR3 DNA reads TGTGCCAGCAGCCAAGCGTATTCACCCCTCCACTTT.

This chain joins TRBV28 and TRBJ2-1, with 11 bases fitting TRBD2. The V gene end was trimmed by 5 bases and the J gene end by 10 bases; junction bases not matched to a gene: 10. CDR1 MDHEN and CDR2 SYDVKM come from the germline V gene. The CDR3 contains 15 residues. CDR3 DNA sequence: TGTGCCAGCAGTCCCCCACTAGCGGGAGTACTCGAGCAGTTCTTC. It specifies CASSPPLAGVLEQFF.

V and J are TRBV11-2 and TRBJ1-5; D unclear. Germline V gene sequence: CDR1 SGHAT, CDR2 FQNNGV. V dropped 0 bases and J dropped 6 bases, with 9 bases sitting between them. The CDR3 spans 14 residues. CDR3 DNA sequence: TGTGCCAGCAGCTTAGACCGGGCAGGTCAGCCCCAGCATTTT. Protein sequence: CASSLDRAGQPQHF. Supplemented by reference TRBV11-2 and TRBJ1-5, the full variable domain reads EAGVAQSPRYKIIEKRQSVAFWCNPISGHATLYWYQQILGQGPKLLIQFQNNGVVDDSQLPKDRFSAERLKGVDSTLKIQPAKLEDSAVYLCASSLDRAGQPQHFGDGTRLSIL.